This TCR beta chain is drawn from a study of PD-1 blockade in classical Hodgkin lymphoma. Germline-derived CDR1 and CDR2 are SNHLY and FYNNEI. The CDR3 has 14 amino acids. Trimming cost V 5 bases and J 5 bases; bases outside gene matches: 5. Data came from immunoSEQ multiplex PCR; TCRdb stores just in-frame clones and leaves some out. The sample shows tens of thousands of clones, approximately 92% of them seen only once. All trial patients relapsed after autologous stem cell transplantation. Relapsed/refractory classical Hodgkin lymphoma patients had complete, partial or progressive responses. To note about this clone: The antigen remains unidentified.

General observations from the study: Complete responders possessed baseline diversity comparable to newly diagnosed patients.

The source was peripheral blood mononuclear cells (PBMCs), collected before the second cycle of nivolumab. This chain connects TRBV2 to TRBJ2-1; 8 nucleotides line up with TRBD1. The sequence was obtained from a human donor with classical Hodgkin lymphoma. For the CDR3, the DNA is TGTGCCAGCAGTCTGGACAGGGTAAACAATGAGCAGTTCTTC. Amino acids: CASSLDRVNNEQFF.